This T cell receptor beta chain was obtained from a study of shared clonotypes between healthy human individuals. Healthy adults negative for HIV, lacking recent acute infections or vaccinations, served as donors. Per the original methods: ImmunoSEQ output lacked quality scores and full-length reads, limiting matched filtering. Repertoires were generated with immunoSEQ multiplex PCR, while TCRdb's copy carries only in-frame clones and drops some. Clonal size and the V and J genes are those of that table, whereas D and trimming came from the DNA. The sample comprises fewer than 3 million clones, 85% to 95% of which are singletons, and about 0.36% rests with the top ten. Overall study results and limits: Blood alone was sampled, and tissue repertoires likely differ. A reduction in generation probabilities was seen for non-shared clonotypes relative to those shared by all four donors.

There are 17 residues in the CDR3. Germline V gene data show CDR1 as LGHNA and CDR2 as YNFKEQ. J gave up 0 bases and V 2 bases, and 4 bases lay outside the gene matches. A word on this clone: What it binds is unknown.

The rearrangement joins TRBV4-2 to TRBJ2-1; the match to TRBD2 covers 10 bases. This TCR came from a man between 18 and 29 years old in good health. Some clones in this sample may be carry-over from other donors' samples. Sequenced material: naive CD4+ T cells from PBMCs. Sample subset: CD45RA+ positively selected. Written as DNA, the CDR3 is TGTGCCAGCAGCCAACTCCTAGCGGGAGACTCCTACAATGAGCAGTTCTTC. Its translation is CASSQLLAGDSYNEQFF.